This T cell receptor beta chain was captured in a study of cytomegalovirus exposure and HLA in healthy donors. Study-wide results and limits: The study had only CMV serostatus as immune exposure information.

Use of 60 Vbeta and 13 Jbeta primers characterized the PCR. The assay was immunoSEQ multiplex PCR, and TCRdb's table has in-frame clones only and misses some. The sample has around 140,000 clones; around 74% are singletons. Note on this clone: What it binds is not known.

Between the trimmed V and J ends, which lost 2 bases and 1 base, there was a span of 15 bases. Germline V gives CDR1 SGHAT, CDR2 FQNNGV. The CDR3 has 17 amino acids. V and J are TRBV11-2 and TRBJ2-1; D perhaps matches TRBD2 (6 bases). This clonotype was obtained from a male donor in good health and CMV-seronegative. Sequenced material: PBMCs. CDR3 amino acids: CASSLWKAGPSYNEQFF. The CDR3 DNA reads as TGTGCCAGCAGCTTATGGAAAGCGGGCCCATCCTACAATGAGCAGTTCTTC.